This entry lists 4 T cell receptor beta chains sequenced from one sample in a study of molecular identifiers for immune sequencing clone quantification (dated by TCRdb to the late 2010s). Libraries were constructed by PCR. The sequencing machine was a NextSeq 500. TCRdb reanalyzed the raw reads on its own, using fastp at Q25 for trimming and MiXCR for clone calling, and kept in-frame beta chains. Every distinct CDR3 protein forms one entry, paired with its most common genes and DNA. In this sample the table shows about 500,000 distinct CDR3 sequences, 25% of which occur a single time. The top ten hold 0.7% to 0.9% of the sample. Sequenced sample: naive CD8+ T cells from blood, with Jurkat cell RNA spiked in. In the paper's terms, the cell subset or site label means: FACS-sorted CD8+CD4-CCR7+CD45RA+ naive T cells. These receptors were taken from a human donor in good health. Some libraries in this study had Jurkat cell RNA spiked in.

V and J are TRBV30 and TRBJ2-3; no clear D. Germline CDR1 GTSNPN, CDR2 SVGIG (reference sequence). The CDR3 is 14 residues long. Trimming removed 0 bases from V and 2 bases from J, with 9 bases in between. The CDR3, as DNA: TGTGCCTGGAGTGTGGAAGCGTCCACAGATACGCAGTATTTT. This translates into CAWSVEASTDTQYF.

This clonotype was seen many times. The chain combines TRBV28 with TRBJ2-3; TRBD2 matches 10 bases. This CDR3 is built from 16 residues. From germline, CDR1 is MDHEN and CDR2 SYDVKM. The J segment lost 1 base and the V segment lost 5 bases, leaving 6 bases of the junction unmatched. CDR3 protein: CASSPFGTSGTDTQYF. The CDR3 nucleotides are TGTGCCAGCAGTCCGTTCGGGACTAGCGGCACAGATACGCAGTATTTT. The variable domain in full, completed from reference TRBV28 and TRBJ2-3, reads DVKVTQSSRYLVKRTGEKVFLECVQDMDHENMFWYRQDPGLGLRLIYFSYDVKMKEKGDIPEGYSVSREKKERFSLILESASTNQTSMYLCASSPFGTSGTDTQYFGPGTRLTVL.

The rearrangement joins TRBV11-2 to TRBJ2-6; 9 bases match TRBD1. The CDR3 extends over 18 amino acids. V lost 0 bases, J lost 1 base, and 4 bases stayed unmatched. The germline V gene has CDR1 SGHAT and CDR2 FQNNGV. CDR3 sequence (DNA): TGTGCCAGCAGCTTAGATCACAGGGGGCAGTCTGGGGCCAACGTCCTGACTTTC. This translates into CASSLDHRGQSGANVLTF.

Concerning this clonotype itself: Since no conserved phenylalanine or tryptophan closes the CDR3, a read error is the likely cause. The chain couples TRBV24-1 to TRBJ2-1, with a weak D call TRBD2 (6 bases). The length of the CDR3 is 15 residues. Per germline, CDR1 KGHDR and CDR2 SFDVKD. V lost 12 bases, J lost 0 bases, and 17 bases lay in between. The CDR3 DNA is TGTGCCCCAAGGGCGGGGCAAAACTCCTACAATGAGCAGTTCTCC. It encodes CAPRAGQNSYNEQFS.